This paragraph covers one T cell receptor beta chain sequence. This clone was counted between two and nine times. Its antigen remains unidentified. The sample holds no much larger clone one base away, and base qualities are not on file. A single peripheral blood draw of about 116 mL on average was collected from each donor into heparinised tubes. A BD FACSAria II was used to sort naive, central memory, regulatory and stem cell-like memory CD4+ T cells with a panel that included CD45RO, CCR7, CD25, CD127, CD95 and CD27. All sorted populations exceeded 95% purity. PBMCs were separated immediately by Lymphoprep density gradient centrifugation and were stained directly, without being cultured. So that batch effects would be minimized, each experiment stained and sorted samples in pairs, pairing one healthy donor with one patient. The entire amount of isolated RNA was reverse transcribed using the High Capacity cDNA Reverse Transcription Kit, so the sequenced TCRB transcripts were expressed ones. Deep immunoSEQ sequencing was performed on naive, central memory and regulatory T cell samples, with an average of roughly 3.3 million total reads per sample. Sorted cells were lysed in RLT buffer, and RNA was extracted using DNase-treated RNeasy Micro or Mini kits according to cell number. Each cell subset was processed separately to prevent cross-contamination, with patient and healthy donor samples processed together. Using the immunoSEQ multiplex PCR, TCRB sequences were amplified from cDNA into 87-bp fragments spanning the CDR3 region. Amplicons were sequenced on the Illumina HiSeq platform. The study's own analysis went as follows. Synthetic template baselines were used to correct PCR bias computationally, reads within Hamming distance 2 were collapsed, and singletons that could not be merged were discarded. Reads were aligned against IMGT to assign V, D and J genes, CDR3 length and insertions or deletions at six rearrangement sites. Within each subset, clonotype counts were normalized to sorted cell number, after which true diversity and Gini coefficients were computed with the tcR R package. Repertoire sharing was quantified using the overlap coefficient calculated on TCRB nucleotide sequences. Out-of-frame TCRB sequences from naive cells were analyzed to stand in for the pre-selection repertoire. The source is immuneACCESS, and TCRdb retained only in-frame sequences with V and J called. Part of the clones is not carried over; for the studies checked, unresolved V genes explain less than half of this, and the remainder is unexplained. From that table come the V and J calls and clone size; the DNA was used to work out D and trimming. This sample holds 430,000 or so clones; more than 9.5% were observed only once. About 0.045% of the sample lies in the top ten.

This sample stems from a study of beta chain features in type 1 diabetes (dated by TCRdb to between 2018 and 2020). For the study in its entirety: No differences in mean age, gender distribution, total cell number or subset yield were found between patients and healthy donors. The study compared the TCRB repertoires of sorted circulating CD4+ T cell subsets in recently diagnosed type 1 diabetes patients with those in matched healthy donors. Whereas all 28 donors provided naive and central memory subsets, regulatory and stem cell-like memory subsets were isolated from just 8 patients and about 8 healthy donors. A total of 90 million to 140 million sorted cells were examined across all samples, and RNA yield correlated strongly with the number of cells per subset.

Broad study findings and their caveats: Naive, central memory and regulatory TCRB repertoires appeared more similar among patients than among healthy donors. In all four CD4+ subsets, TCRB CDR3 length was moderately but significantly shorter in type 1 diabetes patients. Fewer insertions and more nucleotide deletions at VDJ recombination sites were observed in patients with type 1 diabetes, implying thymic rearrangement abnormalities. Shorter templates might have been favored by PCR, but patient and control samples were amplified and corrected together, so both groups would have been affected equally by any skew. Because cDNA rather than genomic DNA was sequenced, highly expressing activated cells could have been over-represented, although no difference in activation and CD3 levels was found between groups. HLA sub-analyses involved small numbers of individuals, so any influence of HLA type on TCRB rearrangement remained unresolved.

Reading from cysteine to phenylalanine, the CDR3 counts 13 amino acids. Only the CDR3 DNA is retained, 39 bases long and in frame from the first base. Looking up the germline V gene yields CDR1 SGHRS and CDR2 YFSETQ. V and J lose 5 bases and 4 bases, and a span of 12 bases separates them. Recombination joined TRBV5-1 with TRBJ2-5, with TRBD1 perhaps the D gene, on 6 matching bases. Sequencing used naive CD4+ T cells from blood. This specimen's cell subset or site label, per the study, means: true naive CD4+ T cells. This receptor was identified in a woman under 30 in good health. The CDR3 reads CASRETGRETQYF. The DNA sequence follows: TGCGCCAGCAGAGAAACAGGGAGAGAGACCCAGTACTTC. The reference TRBV5-1 and TRBJ2-5 proteins fill in what lies around the CDR3, so the full variable domain reads KAGVTQTPRYLIKTRGQQVTLSCSPISGHRSVSWYQQTPGQGLQFLFEYFSETQRNKGNFPGRFSGRQFSNSRSEMNVSTLELGDSALYLCASRETGRETQYFGPGTRLLVL.